Below are 14 T cell receptor beta chains sequenced from a single sample in a study of blood T cells in healthy people across ages. Together with a sample-barcoded 5' primer, a J-beta primer mix was included in a second PCR lasting roughly 6 to 12 cycles. Each CDR3 protein is one row after TCRdb ran MiXCR on the 5' RACE reads. This table has some 1.6 million distinct CDR3 sequences, approximately 32% appearing once. What was sequenced was blood. These TCRs come from a woman between 25 and 40 years old in good health.

This clonotype occurred many times. This chain links TRBV27 with TRBJ2-1, with D unresolved. The CDR3 consists of 14 residues. Germline V gene lookup returns CDR1 MNHEY and CDR2 SMNVEV (reference sequence). V shed 0 bases and J shed 3 bases, with 6 bases lying between them. The CDR3 spells CASSLSPGYNEQFF. The CDR3 coding sequence is TGTGCCAGCAGTTTATCACCGGGCTACAATGAGCAGTTCTTC.

Regarding this clonotype: A much larger clone sits a single nucleotide away, making a read error possible. Since the CDR3 does not end with the conserved phenylalanine or tryptophan, this likely comes from a read error. The genes are TRBV4-1 and TRBJ1-2, with TRBD1 matching over 8 bases. J gave up 2 bases and V 5 bases, and 7 bases lay outside the gene matches. Germline V gene data show CDR1 as MGHRA and CDR2 as YSYEKL. The CDR3 is 15 residues long. CDR3 nucleotide sequence: TGCGCCAGCAGCAAGACAGGGGAGGGAAACTATGGCTACACCATC. Amino acid sequence: CASSKTGEGNYGYTI.

This clonotype showed up just a few times. V gene TRBV7-9 combines with J gene TRBJ2-5; TRBD1 aligns across 9 bases. This CDR3 spans 16 amino acids. Germline values: CDR1 SEHNR, CDR2 FQNEAQ (reference sequence). The J segment lost 4 bases and the V segment lost 3 bases, leaving 9 bases of the junction unmatched. CDR3 in DNA: TGTGCCAGCAGCTTGCTATCGGACAGGGGCCCAGAGACCCAGTACTTC. It translates to CASSLLSDRGPETQYF.

This clonotype has at least ten counts. The chain combines TRBV7-2 with TRBJ1-6, with D unresolved. This CDR3 has 15 residues. Germline V gene sequence: CDR1 SGHTA, CDR2 FQGNSA. The V gene lost 5 bases and the J gene lost 3 bases, with 11 bases spanning the gap. CDR3 loop: CASSVRDNYNSPLHF. CDR3 DNA: TGTGCCAGCAGCGTCCGGGATAACTATAATTCACCCCTCCACTTT.

In this sample, this clonotype turned up a few times. The J gene is TRBJ2-3, the V gene TRBV9; TRBD2 matches 10 bases. J was trimmed by 5 bases and V by 0 bases; bases with no gene match: 6. This CDR3 comprises 16 residues. Germline-derived CDR1 and CDR2 are SGDLS and YYNGEE. This CDR3 reads CASSVAPSGSQDTQYF. CDR3 DNA sequence: TGTGCCAGCAGCGTAGCCCCTAGCGGGAGTCAAGATACGCAGTATTTT.

This clonotype has a handful of counts. The chain joins TRBV20-1 to TRBJ2-5; D is uncertain. The CDR3 contains 14 residues. V was pared by 4 bases and J by 1 base, with 13 bases between. The germline V gene encodes CDR1 DFQATT and CDR2 SNEGSKA (reference sequence). CDR3 residues: CSAKGPPSQETQYF. The CDR3 nucleotides are TGCAGTGCTAAAGGGCCTCCCAGCCAAGAGACCCAGTACTTC.

CDR3 sequence (DNA): TGTGCCTGGAGTGCGGGGGGCTCCTACAATGAGCAGTTCTTC. This translates into CAWSAGGSYNEQFF. The rearrangement uses TRBV30 and TRBJ2-1; 7 bases align to TRBD2. CDR3 length: 14 amino acids. CDR1 is GTSNPN, CDR2 SVGIG, per germline (reference sequence). Trimming took 1 base from V and 0 from J; bases not matched to a gene: 0.

V usage is TRBV6-1 and J usage is TRBJ1-2, with unresolved D. The CDR3 is 12 amino acids. Trimming stripped 2 bases from V and 13 bases from J, with 14 bases between. The V gene's germline CDR1 is MNHNS and CDR2 SASEGT. The DNA of the CDR3 is TGTGCCAGCAGTGAAAGCGGGTCCATAGGCACCTTC. Residues: CASSESGSIGTF.

A single count supports this clonotype. The chain uses TRBV6-6 and TRBJ2-5, with D perhaps assigned TRBD1 or TRBD2 (6 bases each). V gave up 11 bases and J gave up 11 bases, with 18 bases separating them. CDR1 and CDR2 from the germline V gene are MNHNY and SVGAGI (reference sequence). This CDR3 has 11 amino acids. Written as DNA, the CDR3 is TGTGCCTCTTCCCGGGGGCTCAAGCAGTACTTC. Translation: CASSRGLKQYF.

The genes are TRBV7-9 and TRBJ2-5; maybe TRBD1 (6 bases). Germline assignment: CDR1 SEHNR and CDR2 FQNEAQ (reference sequence). The CDR3 extends over 11 amino acids. Trimming cost V 3 bases and J 11 bases, with 10 bases left between them. This CDR3 reads CASSFDTGQYF. CDR3 nucleotide sequence: TGTGCCAGCAGCTTTGACACAGGGCAGTACTTC.

The chain employs TRBV7-2 and TRBJ2-1; TRBD2 agrees at 8 bases. V gave up 2 bases and J gave up 5 bases; unmatched junction bases: 8. CDR3 length equals 16 residues. From germline, CDR1 is SGHTA and CDR2 FQGNSA. The CDR3 DNA reads TGTGCCAGCAGCTTAATCCAAGCGGGGGACCACAATGAGCAGTTCTTC. This sequence encodes CASSLIQAGDHNEQFF.

This clonotype appeared many times. This chain uses TRBV20-1 with TRBJ2-5; TRBD2 agrees at 8 bases. V was clipped by 6 bases and J by 1 base; unmatched bases: 7. CDR3 length: 14 residues. CDR1 DFQATT and CDR2 SNEGSKA come from the germline V gene (reference sequence). CDR3 protein: CSAQRGPIQETQYF. The CDR3 DNA reads TGCAGTGCCCAGCGGGGGCCGATCCAAGAGACCCAGTACTTC.

The chain uses TRBV20-1 and TRBJ1-1; 10 positions agree with TRBD1. The CDR3 runs to 16 residues. J was trimmed by 3 bases and V by 0 bases; bases with no gene match: 7. Germline V gene data show CDR1 as DFQATT and CDR2 as SNEGSKA (reference sequence). The CDR3: CSARDEDRGRDTEAFF. The CDR3 DNA reads TGCAGTGCTAGAGATGAAGACAGGGGGCGAGACACTGAAGCTTTCTTT.

The CDR3 region is CASGAEGGRAWGNEQFF. CDR3 bases: TGTGCCAGCGGCGCCGAAGGCGGGAGGGCCTGGGGCAATGAGCAGTTCTTC. The rearrangement joins TRBV9 to TRBJ2-1; 9 bases are shared with TRBD2. The V gene end was trimmed by 7 bases and the J gene end by 6 bases; junction bases not matched to a gene: 17. Germline assignment: CDR1 SGDLS and CDR2 YYNGEE. This CDR3 is built from 17 residues.